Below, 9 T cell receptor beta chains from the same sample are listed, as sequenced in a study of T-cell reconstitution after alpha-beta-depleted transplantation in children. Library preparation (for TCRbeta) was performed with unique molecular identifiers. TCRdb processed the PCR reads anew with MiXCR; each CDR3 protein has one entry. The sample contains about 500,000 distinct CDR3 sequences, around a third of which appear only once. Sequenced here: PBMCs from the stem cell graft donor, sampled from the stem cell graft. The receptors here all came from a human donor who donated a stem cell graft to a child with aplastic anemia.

Here the CDR3 DNA reads TGTGCCAGTAGTATAACGGGTGGGGGCATGAACACTGAAGCTTTCTTT. Translated: CASSITGGGMNTEAFF. V gene TRBV19 combines with J gene TRBJ1-1; D is perhaps TRBD1 (6 bases). V lost 2 bases and J 0 bases, leaving 13 bases between the germline ends. In germline, CDR1 is LNHDA, CDR2 SQIVND (reference sequence). CDR3 length equals 16 residues.

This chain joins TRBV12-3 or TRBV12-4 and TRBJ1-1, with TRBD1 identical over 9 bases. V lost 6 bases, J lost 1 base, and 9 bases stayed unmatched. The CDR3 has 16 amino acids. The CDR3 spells CASRKQGAVGNTEAFF. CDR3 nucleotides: TGTGCCAGCAGGAAACAGGGGGCGGTAGGGAACACTGAAGCTTTCTTT.

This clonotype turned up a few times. CDR3 sequence (DNA): TGTGCCAGCAGTTACTTGAGCGGGAGGGTCTCCTCCTACAATGAGCAGTTCTTC. Protein: CASSYLSGRVSSYNEQFF. This sequence joins TRBV6-2 or TRBV6-3 and TRBJ2-1, with 10 nucleotides matching TRBD2. V lost 1 base, J lost 0 bases, and 6 bases stayed unmatched. The CDR3 is made up of 18 amino acids. CDR1 MNHEY and CDR2 SVGEGT come from the germline V gene.

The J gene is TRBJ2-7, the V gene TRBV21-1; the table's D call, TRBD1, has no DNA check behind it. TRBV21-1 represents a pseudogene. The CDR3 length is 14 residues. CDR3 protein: CASSHPRATFPTTV. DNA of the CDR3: TGTGCCAGCAGCCACCCCCGGGCGACTTTCCCCACCACCGTC.

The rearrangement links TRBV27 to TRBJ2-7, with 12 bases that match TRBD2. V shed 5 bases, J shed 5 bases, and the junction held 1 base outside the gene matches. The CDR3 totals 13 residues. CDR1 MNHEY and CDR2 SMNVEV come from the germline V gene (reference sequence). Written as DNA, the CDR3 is TGTGCCAGCAGTCTAGCGGGAGGGGACGAGCAGTACGTC. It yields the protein CASSLAGGDEQYV.

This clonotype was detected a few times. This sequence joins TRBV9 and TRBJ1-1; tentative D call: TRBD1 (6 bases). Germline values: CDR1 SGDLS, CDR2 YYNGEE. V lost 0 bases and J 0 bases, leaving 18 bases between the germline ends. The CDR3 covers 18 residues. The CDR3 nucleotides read TGTGCCAGCAGCGTAGTACGGGGGGGCGGACAGATGAACACTGAAGCTTTCTTT. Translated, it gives CASSVVRGGGQMNTEAFF.

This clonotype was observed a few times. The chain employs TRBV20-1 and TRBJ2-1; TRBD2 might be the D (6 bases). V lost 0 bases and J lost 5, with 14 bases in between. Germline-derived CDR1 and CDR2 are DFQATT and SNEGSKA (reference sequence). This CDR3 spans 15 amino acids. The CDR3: CSARDVSSAHNEQFF. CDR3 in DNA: TGCAGTGCTAGAGACGTCTCTAGCGCCCACAATGAGCAGTTCTTC.

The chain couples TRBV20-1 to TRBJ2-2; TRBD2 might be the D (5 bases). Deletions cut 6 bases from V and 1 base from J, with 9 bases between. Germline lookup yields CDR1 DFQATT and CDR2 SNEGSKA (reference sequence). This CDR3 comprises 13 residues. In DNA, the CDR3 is TGCAGTGCCCCACTAGTGAACACCGGGGAGCTGTTTTTT. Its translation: CSAPLVNTGELFF.

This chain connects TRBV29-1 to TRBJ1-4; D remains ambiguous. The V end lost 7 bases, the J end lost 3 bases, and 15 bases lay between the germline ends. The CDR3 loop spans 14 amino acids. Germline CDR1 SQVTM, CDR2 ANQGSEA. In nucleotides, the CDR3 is TGCAGCGCGGACCGGCGGGGAGCTAATGAAAAACTGTTTTTT. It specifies CSADRRGANEKLFF.